The rows below give T cell receptor beta chains drawn from one sample of a study of response to subunit inactivated influenza vaccine. TCRdb redid the calling of the RT-PCR reads with MiXCR, one entry per CDR3 protein. This sample yields 600,000 to 850,000 distinct CDR3 sequences, of which 12% to 15% are seen a single time; roughly 7.6% belongs to the top ten. The specimen comprised PBMCs from blood, sampled roughly 15 days before vaccination. The receptor source for this set is a man aged 50-60 years who received an inactivated influenza vaccine. CDR3s include the opening cysteine and the closing phenylalanine or tryptophan. D genes are given only for firm matches. Size tells how often a clone was seen (once, few, many) or the class of an expanded clone, and some rows leave it out.

V	J	D	size	DNA	CDR3
TRBV27	TRBJ2-7	TRBD1	-	TGTGCCAGCAGTTCCAGGACAGGGGGCGAGCAGTACTTC	CASSSRTGGEQYF
TRBV24-1	TRBJ2-7	TRBD2	-	TGTGCCACCAGAGAAACTAGCGGAAAGAACTACGAGCAGTACTTC	CATRETSGKNYEQYF
TRBV6-1	TRBJ1-2	-	-	TGTGCCAGCAGTCCTGACAGCACCCCCTATGGCTACACCTTC	CASSPDSTPYGYTF
TRBV7-9	TRBJ1-1	-	few	TGTGCCAGCAGCCTCAGGACTGGGGACACTGAAGCTTTCTTT	CASSLRTGDTEAFF
TRBV15	TRBJ2-5	-	few	TGTGCCACCAGCAGAGCCCGTGGGGGGACGAGAGAGACCCAGTACTTC	CATSRARGGTRETQYF
TRBV7-2	TRBJ2-1	TRBD2	-	TGTGCCAGCAGCTTTAGCGGGAGGGGCAATGAGCAGTTCTTC	CASSFSGRGNEQFF
TRBV6-1	TRBJ1-3	-	few	TGTGCCAGCAGTAGGGGTATCTCTGGAAACACCATATATTTT	CASSRGISGNTIYF
TRBV7-6	TRBJ2-1	-	few	TGTGCCAGCAGCACCTGGGCCAATGAGCAGTTCTTC	CASSTWANEQFF
TRBV5-1	TRBJ1-2	-	-	TGCGCCAGCAGCAATACAGGGCGCACTACGGGCGGCTACACCTTC	CASSNTGRTTGGYTF
TRBV11-2	TRBJ2-1	TRBD2	-	TGTGCCAGCAGCTTAATTGCTGCGGGAGGGCCCCATGAGCAGTTCTTC	CASSLIAAGGPHEQFF
TRBV7-9	TRBJ1-2	-	-	TGTGCCAGCAGCTTAGAAGGTTGGTGGAAGGATGGCTACACCTTC	CASSLEGWWKDGYTF
TRBV6-2/TRBV6-3	TRBJ1-2	TRBD1	many	TGTGCCAGCAGAAAGACAGGGGAGAGCTCTGGCTACACCTTC	CASRKTGESSGYTF